Below are 15 T cell receptor beta chains sequenced from a single sample in a study of OX40 agonist ivuxolimab in advanced cancers. Some clones are missing from TCRdb's copy, which holds only in-frame ones; the method was immunoSEQ multiplex PCR. The data contain 50,000 to 75,000 clones, around 86% of them seen just once; the ten biggest clones take up roughly 3.3%. The material sequenced was CD4+ or CD8+ T cells sorted from blood, taken in a trial of the OX40 agonist ivuxolimab. Receptor source: an adult with an advanced solid tumor such as melanoma, head and neck, liver or kidney cancer.

The chain employs TRBV11-3 and TRBJ2-5, with 7 bases fitting TRBD2. With 1 base clipped from V and 2 bases from J, the junction kept 7 bases outside the gene matches. This CDR3 spans 16 amino acids. The germline CDR1 and CDR2 sequences are SGHNT and YENEEA. The DNA for the CDR3 is TGTGCCAGCAGCTTAGGACGGGGGGTCAATCAAGAGACCCAGTACTTC. It encodes CASSLGRGVNQETQYF.

This sequence joins TRBV6-5 and TRBJ1-5; 9 nucleotides line up with TRBD1. The V gene end was trimmed by 10 bases and the J gene end by 5 bases; junction bases not matched to a gene: 6. The CDR3 totals 13 residues. Germline loops: CDR1 MNHEY, CDR2 SVGAGI. The CDR3 nucleotides are TGTGCCACCCAAACAGGGGGCGATCAGCCCCAGCATTTT. Protein product: CATQTGGDQPQHF.

The sample holds one count of this clone. The chain has TRBV4-3 and TRBJ1-2, with a tentative D call TRBD1 (5 bases). CDR1 is LGHNA, CDR2 YSLEER, per germline. The CDR3 runs 15 residues. Deletions cut 5 bases from V and 7 bases from J, with 20 bases between. The CDR3 loop reads CASSEVRGGDFGYTF. For the CDR3, the DNA is TGCGCCAGCAGCGAAGTACGGGGAGGGGACTTTGGCTACACCTTC.

The J gene is TRBJ2-2, the V gene TRBV5-8; D not certain. Per the germline V gene, CDR1 is SGHTS and CDR2 is YDEGEE. The V end was cut by 2 bases, the J end by 6 bases, with 2 bases between. The CDR3 contains 11 residues. The CDR3 is CASSFAGELFF. Written as DNA, the CDR3 is TGTGCCAGCAGCTTTGCCGGGGAGCTGTTTTTT.

The CDR3 bases are TGCGCCAGCAGCCTGCCCGGAGGTAACACTGAAGCTTTCTTT. Its protein is CASSLPGGNTEAFF. This chain joins TRBV5-1 and TRBJ1-1; no definite D call. Per germline, CDR1 SGHRS and CDR2 YFSETQ. This CDR3 is 14 amino acids long. Trimming removed 4 bases at V and 2 bases at J, with 12 bases between. Together with reference TRBV5-1 and TRBJ1-1, the CDR3 gives the full variable domain: KAGVTQTPRYLIKTRGQQVTLSCSPISGHRSVSWYQQTPGQGLQFLFEYFSETQRNKGNFPGRFSGRQFSNSRSEMNVSTLELGDSALYLCASSLPGGNTEAFFGQGTRLTVV.

This sequence joins TRBV18 and TRBJ1-2; possibly TRBD1 for D (6 bases). Per germline, CDR1 KGHSH and CDR2 LQKENI. Deletions cut 0 bases from V and 8 bases from J, with 13 bases between. The CDR3 runs 14 residues. The CDR3 loop is CASSPPAGQGGYTF. Here the CDR3 DNA reads TGTGCCAGCTCACCACCGGCAGGCCAGGGGGGCTACACCTTC.

This chain joins TRBV5-6 and TRBJ2-1, with a tentative D call TRBD1 (6 bases). CDR1 SGHDT and CDR2 YYEEEE come from the germline V gene. The CDR3 is 15 residues long. V lost 2 bases to trimming and J lost 0 bases, with 9 bases between them. The CDR3 DNA is TGTGCCAGCAGCTTAAGGGGGACCTCCTACAATGAGCAGTTCTTC. Translation gives CASSLRGTSYNEQFF.

In this sample, this clone turned up once. The chain carries TRBV30 and TRBJ2-2, with D possibly being TRBD2 (7 bases). The CDR3 is made up of 16 amino acids. Germline CDR1 reads GTSNPN; CDR2 reads SVGIG (reference sequence). Trimming shortened V by 3 bases and J by 7 bases, and 21 bases separated the two germline ends. CDR3 DNA sequence: TGTGCCTGGAGCGGGATGGTAGGGGGGGCCGGCGGGGAGCTGTTTTTT. This codes for CAWSGMVGGAGGELFF.

The chain combines TRBV29-1 with TRBJ2-1, with a possible D match to TRBD2 (6 bases). This CDR3 is built from 14 residues. V was clipped by 6 bases and J by 3 bases, with 15 bases between them. Per the germline V gene, CDR1 is SQVTM and CDR2 is ANQGSEA. The CDR3 nucleotides read TGCAGCGTCCGACTAGGTGATAACTACAATGAGCAGTTCTTC. Translating gives CSVRLGDNYNEQFF.

This chain joins TRBV27 and TRBJ2-1; 8 nucleotides agree with TRBD1. CDR1 and CDR2 (germline): MNHEY, SMNVEV (reference sequence). The trim removed 6 bases at V and 8 bases at J, leaving 9 bases unmatched. The CDR3 is made up of 14 amino acids. CDR3: CASSQAGGWDEQFF. CDR3 DNA: TGTGCCAGCAGCCAAGCAGGGGGCTGGGATGAGCAGTTCTTC.

V usage is TRBV6-5 and J usage is TRBJ2-5; D may be TRBD1 (6 bases). The V gene's germline CDR1 is MNHEY and CDR2 SVGAGI. The CDR3 contains 14 residues. The ends were cut back, 0 bases at V and 5 bases at J, with 10 bases in the middle. CDR3 region: CASSYSQGRETQYF. The CDR3 DNA follows: TGTGCCAGCAGTTACTCACAGGGTCGCGAGACCCAGTACTTC.

As concerns this clone: This sample includes further DNA sequences coding for the same CDR3. This chain connects TRBV6-5 to TRBJ2-7; D uncertain. Deletions cut 4 bases from V and 3 bases from J, with 4 bases between. From germline, CDR1 is MNHEY and CDR2 SVGAGI. The CDR3 contains 11 residues. The CDR3 sequence is CASSSYYEQYF. The CDR3 DNA sequence: TGTGCCAGCAGTTCCTACTACGAGCAGTACTTC.

The chain uses TRBV2 and TRBJ1-2, with 8 bases that match TRBD1. The CDR3 is made up of 14 amino acids. Germline V lookup: CDR1 SNHLY, CDR2 FYNNEI. Trimming took 5 bases from V and 4 from J; bases not matched to a gene: 6. The CDR3 region has the DNA TGTGCCAGCAGTAATACAGGGGGGGGCTATGGCTACACCTTC. It is translated as CASSNTGGGYGYTF.

The gene calls are TRBV9 and TRBJ1-5; D gene ambiguous. CDR1 is SGDLS, CDR2 YYNGEE, per germline. The CDR3 contains 14 residues. Between the trimmed V and J ends, which lost 0 bases and 4 bases, there was a span of 8 bases. The CDR3 bases are TGTGCCAGCAGCGTAGGGGGATCAAATCAGCCCCAGCATTTT. This encodes CASSVGGSNQPQHF.

The J gene is TRBJ1-2, the V gene TRBV13; 8 nucleotides line up with TRBD1. The trim removed 1 base at V and 0 bases at J, leaving 10 bases unmatched. The CDR3 contains 18 residues. CDR1 and CDR2 from the germline V gene are PRHDT and FYEKMQ (reference sequence). The CDR3 coding sequence is TGTGCCAGCAGCTTAGTCAGGGGGCGACGGACTCCTAACTATGGCTACACCTTC. This encodes CASSLVRGRRTPNYGYTF.